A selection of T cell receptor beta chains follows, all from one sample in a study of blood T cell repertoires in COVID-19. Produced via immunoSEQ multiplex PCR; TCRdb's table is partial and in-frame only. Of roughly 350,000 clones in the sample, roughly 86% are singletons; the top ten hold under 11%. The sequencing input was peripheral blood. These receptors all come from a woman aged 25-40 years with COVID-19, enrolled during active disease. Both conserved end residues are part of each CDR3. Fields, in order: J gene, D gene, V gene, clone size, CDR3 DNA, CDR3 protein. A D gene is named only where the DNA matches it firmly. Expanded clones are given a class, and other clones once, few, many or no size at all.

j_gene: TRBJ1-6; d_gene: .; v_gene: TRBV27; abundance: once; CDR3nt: TGTGCCAGCAGTTTTCGTGGGAAGGAGGCACCCCTCCACTTT; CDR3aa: CASSFRGKEAPLHF
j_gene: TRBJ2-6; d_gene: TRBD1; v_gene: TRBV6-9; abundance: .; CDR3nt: TGTGCCAGCAGTTCCGTGGACAGGGAATTGGGCTCTGGGGCCAACGTCCTGACTTTC; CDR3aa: CASSSVDRELGSGANVLTF
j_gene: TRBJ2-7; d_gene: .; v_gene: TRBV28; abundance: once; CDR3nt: TGTGCCAGCAGTGCCCATCCGGACAGCTACGAGCAGTACTTC; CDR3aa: CASSAHPDSYEQYF
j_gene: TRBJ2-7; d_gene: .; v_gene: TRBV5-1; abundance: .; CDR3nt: TGCGCCAGCAGCCGCGCGGGACAGAGCTACGAGCAGTACTTC; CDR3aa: CASSRAGQSYEQYF
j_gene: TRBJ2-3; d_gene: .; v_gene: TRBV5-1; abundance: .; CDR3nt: TGCGCCAGCAGCTTGGTCAGGGAGGCAGATACGCAGTATTTT; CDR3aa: CASSLVREADTQYF
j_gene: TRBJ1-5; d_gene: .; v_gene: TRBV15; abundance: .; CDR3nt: TGTGCCACCAGCAGAGATCTCCAGGTGGTTCAGCCCCAGCATTTT; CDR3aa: CATSRDLQVVQPQHF
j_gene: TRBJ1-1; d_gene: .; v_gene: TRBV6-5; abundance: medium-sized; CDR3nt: TGTGCCAGCAGTCATCCCCGGGACACTGAAGCTTTCTTT; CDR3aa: CASSHPRDTEAFF
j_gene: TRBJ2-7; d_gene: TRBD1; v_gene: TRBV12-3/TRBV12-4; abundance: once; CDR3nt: TGTGCCAGCACCGGGACAGGGGGCTACGAGCAGTACTTC; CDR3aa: CASTGTGGYEQYF
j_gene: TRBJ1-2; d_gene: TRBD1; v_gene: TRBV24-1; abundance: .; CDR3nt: TGTGCCACCAGTGATGACGGGACAGGGGGCAGCTATGGCTACACCTTC; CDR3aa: CATSDDGTGGSYGYTF
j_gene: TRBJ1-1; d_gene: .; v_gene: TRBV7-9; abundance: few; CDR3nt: TGTGCCAGCAGACCGGGACACATGAACACTGAAGCTTTCTTT; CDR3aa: CASRPGHMNTEAFF
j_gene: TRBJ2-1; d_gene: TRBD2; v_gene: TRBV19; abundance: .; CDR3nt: TGTGCCAGTAGTATCAGGGGGGTACTAGCGGGAGTGTCGGATGAGCAGTTCTTC; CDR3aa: CASSIRGVLAGVSDEQFF
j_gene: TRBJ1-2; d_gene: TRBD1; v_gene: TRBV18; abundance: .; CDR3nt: TGTGCCAGCTCACCTCCGACAGGGGGTACGGATGGCTACACCTTC; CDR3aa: CASSPPTGGTDGYTF
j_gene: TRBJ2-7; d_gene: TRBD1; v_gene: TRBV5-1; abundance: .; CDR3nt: TGCGCCAGCAGCCCGAGGACAGGGATGACGCCCTACGAGCAGTACTTC; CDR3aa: CASSPRTGMTPYEQYF